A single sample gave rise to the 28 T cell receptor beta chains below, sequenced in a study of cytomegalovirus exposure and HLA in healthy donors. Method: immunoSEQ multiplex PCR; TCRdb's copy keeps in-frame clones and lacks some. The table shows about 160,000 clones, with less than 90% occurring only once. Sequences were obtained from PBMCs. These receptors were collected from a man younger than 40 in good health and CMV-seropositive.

CDR3 amino acids: CASSREPGEETQYF. The CDR3 DNA follows: TGTGCCAGCAGTCGAGAACCGGGTGAAGAGACCCAGTACTTC. V and J are TRBV7-2 and TRBJ2-5, with D uncertain. The CDR3 sequence is 14 residues long. V was trimmed by 6 bases and J by 3 bases, leaving 14 bases between them. CDR1 is SGHTA and CDR2 is FQGNSA in the germline V gene.

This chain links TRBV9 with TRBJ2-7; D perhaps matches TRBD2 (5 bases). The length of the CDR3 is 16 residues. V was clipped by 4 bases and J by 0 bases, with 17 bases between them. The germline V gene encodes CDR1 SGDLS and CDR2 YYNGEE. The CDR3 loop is CASSPPPSGISYEQYF. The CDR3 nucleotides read TGTGCCAGCAGCCCTCCTCCCAGCGGCATCTCCTACGAGCAGTACTTC.

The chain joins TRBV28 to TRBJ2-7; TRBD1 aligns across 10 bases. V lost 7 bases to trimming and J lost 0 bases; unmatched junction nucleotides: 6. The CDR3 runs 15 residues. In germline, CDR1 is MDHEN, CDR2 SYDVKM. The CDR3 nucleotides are TGTGCCAGCAAAAGGGACAGGGGTTTCTCCTACGAGCAGTACTTC. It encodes CASKRDRGFSYEQYF.

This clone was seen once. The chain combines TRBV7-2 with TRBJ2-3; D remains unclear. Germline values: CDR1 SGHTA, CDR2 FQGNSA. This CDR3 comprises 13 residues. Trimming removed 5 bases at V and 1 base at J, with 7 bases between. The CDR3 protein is CASSRSGTDTQYF. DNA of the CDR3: TGTGCCAGCAGCCGAAGCGGCACAGATACGCAGTATTTT.

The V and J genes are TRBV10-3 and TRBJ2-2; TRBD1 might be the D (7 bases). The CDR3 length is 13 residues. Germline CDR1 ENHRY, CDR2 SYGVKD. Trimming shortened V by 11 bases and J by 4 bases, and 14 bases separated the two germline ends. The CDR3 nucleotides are TGTGCCGTGCGACAGGGAGGCACCGGGGAGCTGTTTTTT. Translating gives CAVRQGGTGELFF.

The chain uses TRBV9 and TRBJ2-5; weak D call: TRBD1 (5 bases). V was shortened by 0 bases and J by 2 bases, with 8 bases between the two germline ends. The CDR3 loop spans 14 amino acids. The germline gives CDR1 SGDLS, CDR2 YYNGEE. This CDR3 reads CASSVEGWQETQYF. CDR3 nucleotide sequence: TGTGCCAGCAGCGTAGAGGGGTGGCAAGAGACCCAGTACTTC.

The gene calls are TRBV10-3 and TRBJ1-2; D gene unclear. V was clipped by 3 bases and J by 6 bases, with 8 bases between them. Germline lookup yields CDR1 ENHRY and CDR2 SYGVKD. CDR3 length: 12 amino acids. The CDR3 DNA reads TGTGCCATCAGTGAATCGAGAGATGGCTACACCTTC. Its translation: CAISESRDGYTF.

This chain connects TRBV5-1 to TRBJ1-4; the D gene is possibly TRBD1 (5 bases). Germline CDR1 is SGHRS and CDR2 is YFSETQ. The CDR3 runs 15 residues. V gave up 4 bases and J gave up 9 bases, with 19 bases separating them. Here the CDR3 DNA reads TGCGCCAGCAGCCCTCTGGGGGAGGAAATGAAAAAACTGTTTTTT. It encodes CASSPLGEEMKKLFF.

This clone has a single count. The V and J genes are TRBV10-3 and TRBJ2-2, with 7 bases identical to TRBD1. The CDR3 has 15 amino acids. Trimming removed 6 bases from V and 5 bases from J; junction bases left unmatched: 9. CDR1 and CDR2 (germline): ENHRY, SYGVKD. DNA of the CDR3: TGTGCCATCAGACCTGACAGGGACGGGACCGGGGAGCTGTTTTTT. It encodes CAIRPDRDGTGELFF.

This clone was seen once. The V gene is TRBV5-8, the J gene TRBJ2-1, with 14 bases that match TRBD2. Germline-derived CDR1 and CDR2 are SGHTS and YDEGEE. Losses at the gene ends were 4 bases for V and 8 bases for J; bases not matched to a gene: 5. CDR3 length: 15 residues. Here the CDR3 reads CASSRGLAGDDEQFF. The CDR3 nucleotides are TGTGCCAGCAGCCGGGGACTAGCGGGAGATGATGAGCAGTTCTTC. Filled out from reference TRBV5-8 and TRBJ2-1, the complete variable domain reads EAGVTQSPTHLIKTRGQQATLRCSPISGHTSVYWYQQALGLGLQFLLWYDEGEERNRGNFPPRFSGRQFPNYSSELNVNALELEDSALYLCASSRGLAGDDEQFFGPGTRLTVL.

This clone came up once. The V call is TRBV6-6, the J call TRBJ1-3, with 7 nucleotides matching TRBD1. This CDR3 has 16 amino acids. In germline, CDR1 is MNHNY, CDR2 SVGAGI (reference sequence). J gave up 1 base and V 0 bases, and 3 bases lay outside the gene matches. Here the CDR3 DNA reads TGTGCCAGCAGTTACTCGTTGACAGGGTCTGGAAACACCATATATTTT. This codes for CASSYSLTGSGNTIYF.

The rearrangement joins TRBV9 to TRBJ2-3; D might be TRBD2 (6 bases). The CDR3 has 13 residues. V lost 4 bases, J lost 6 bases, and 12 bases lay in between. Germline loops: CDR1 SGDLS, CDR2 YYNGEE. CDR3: CASSSRGIDTQYF. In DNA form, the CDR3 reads TGTGCCAGCAGCTCCCGGGGGATCGATACGCAGTATTTT.

Here the CDR3 DNA reads TGTGCCAGCAGCTTACCGCTAAACCGGGACAGGGAAGAGACCCAGTACTTC. This gives the protein CASSLPLNRDREETQYF. The chain combines TRBV11-2 with TRBJ2-5; 9 nucleotides align to TRBD1. CDR1 is SGHAT, CDR2 FQNNGV, per germline. The J segment lost 3 bases and the V segment lost 2 bases, leaving 10 bases of the junction unmatched. This CDR3 contains 17 residues.

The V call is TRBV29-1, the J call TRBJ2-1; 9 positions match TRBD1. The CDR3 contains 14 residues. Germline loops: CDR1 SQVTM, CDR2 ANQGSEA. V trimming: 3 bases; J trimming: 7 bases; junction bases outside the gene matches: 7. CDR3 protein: CSVEGQGYVNEQFF. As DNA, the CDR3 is TGCAGCGTTGAGGGACAGGGTTATGTGAATGAGCAGTTCTTC.

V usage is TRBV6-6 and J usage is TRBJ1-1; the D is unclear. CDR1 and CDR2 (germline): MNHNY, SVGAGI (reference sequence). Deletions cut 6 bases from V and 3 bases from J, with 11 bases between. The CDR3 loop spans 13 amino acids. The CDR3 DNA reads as TGTGCCAGCAGATCGGGTCCTCACACTGAAGCTTTCTTT. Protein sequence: CASRSGPHTEAFF.

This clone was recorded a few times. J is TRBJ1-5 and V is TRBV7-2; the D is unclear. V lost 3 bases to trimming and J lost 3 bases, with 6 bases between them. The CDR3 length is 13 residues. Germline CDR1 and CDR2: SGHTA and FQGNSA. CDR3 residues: CASSLHFNQPQHF. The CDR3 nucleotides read TGTGCCAGCAGCTTGCACTTCAATCAGCCCCAGCATTTT.

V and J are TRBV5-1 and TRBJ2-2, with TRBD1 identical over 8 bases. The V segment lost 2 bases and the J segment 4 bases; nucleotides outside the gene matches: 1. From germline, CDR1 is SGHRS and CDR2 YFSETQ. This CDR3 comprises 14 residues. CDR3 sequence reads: CASSFGQGTGELFF. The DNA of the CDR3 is TGCGCCAGCAGCTTCGGACAGGGCACCGGGGAGCTGTTTTTT.

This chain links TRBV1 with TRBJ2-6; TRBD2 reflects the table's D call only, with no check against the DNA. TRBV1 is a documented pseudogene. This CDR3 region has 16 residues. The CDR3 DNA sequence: TGCACCAGCAGCCACGAGGGATCCCCTGGGGCCAACGTCCTGACTTTC. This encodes CTSSHEGSPGANVLTF.

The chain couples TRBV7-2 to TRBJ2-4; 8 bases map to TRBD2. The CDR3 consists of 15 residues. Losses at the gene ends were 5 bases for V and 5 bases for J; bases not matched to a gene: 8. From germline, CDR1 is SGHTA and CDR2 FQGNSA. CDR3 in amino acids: CASSRQLGGENIQYF. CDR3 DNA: TGTGCCAGCAGCCGACAACTCGGGGGGGAAAACATTCAGTACTTC.

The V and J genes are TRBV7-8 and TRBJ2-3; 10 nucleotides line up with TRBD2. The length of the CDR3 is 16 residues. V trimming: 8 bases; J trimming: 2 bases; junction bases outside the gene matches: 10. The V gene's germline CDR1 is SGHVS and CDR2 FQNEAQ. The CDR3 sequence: CASRLRGLAYTDTQYF. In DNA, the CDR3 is TGTGCCAGCCGACTAAGGGGACTAGCGTACACAGATACGCAGTATTTT.

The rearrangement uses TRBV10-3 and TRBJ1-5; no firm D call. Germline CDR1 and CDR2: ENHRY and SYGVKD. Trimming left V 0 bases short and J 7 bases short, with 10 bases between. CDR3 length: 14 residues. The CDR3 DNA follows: TGTGCCATCAGTGAGTCGAGGGATTCCCAGCCCCAGCATTTT. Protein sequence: CAISESRDSQPQHF.

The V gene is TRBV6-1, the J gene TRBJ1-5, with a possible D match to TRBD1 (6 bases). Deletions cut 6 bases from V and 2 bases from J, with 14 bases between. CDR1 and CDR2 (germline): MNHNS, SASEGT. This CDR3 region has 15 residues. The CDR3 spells CASRGAHSGNQPQHF. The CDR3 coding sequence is TGTGCCAGCAGGGGGGCCCATTCAGGCAATCAGCCCCAGCATTTT.

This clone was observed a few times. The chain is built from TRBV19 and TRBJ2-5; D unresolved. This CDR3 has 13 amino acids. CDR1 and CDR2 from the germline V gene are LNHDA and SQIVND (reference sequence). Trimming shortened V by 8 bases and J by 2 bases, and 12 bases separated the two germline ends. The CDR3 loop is CASGVLDQETQYF. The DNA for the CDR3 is TGTGCCAGTGGAGTATTGGATCAAGAGACCCAGTACTTC.

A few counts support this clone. CDR3 sequence reads: CASSRYNEQFF. The CDR3 nucleotides are TGTGCCAGCAGTCGGTACAATGAGCAGTTCTTC. This chain links TRBV28 with TRBJ2-1; D ambiguous. CDR3 length: 11 residues. The V end was cut by 5 bases, the J end by 4 bases, with 3 bases between. Germline lookup yields CDR1 MDHEN and CDR2 SYDVKM. Full variable domain (missing parts from reference TRBV28 and TRBJ2-1): DVKVTQSSRYLVKRTGEKVFLECVQDMDHENMFWYRQDPGLGLRLIYFSYDVKMKEKGDIPEGYSVSREKKERFSLILESASTNQTSMYLCASSRYNEQFFGPGTRLTVL.

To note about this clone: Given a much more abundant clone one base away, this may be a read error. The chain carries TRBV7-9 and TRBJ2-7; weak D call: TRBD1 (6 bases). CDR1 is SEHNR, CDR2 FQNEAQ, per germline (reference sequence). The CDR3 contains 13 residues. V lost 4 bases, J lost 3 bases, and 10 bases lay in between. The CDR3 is CASSYRDNYEQYF. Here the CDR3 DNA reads TGTGCCAGCAGCTACCGGGACAACTACGAGCAGTACTTC. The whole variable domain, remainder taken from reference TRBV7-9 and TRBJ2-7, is DTGVSQNPRHKITKRGQNVTFRCDPISEHNRLYWYRQTLGQGPEFLTYFQNEAQLEKSRLLSDRFSAERPKGSFSTLEIQRTEQGDSAMYLCASSYRDNYEQYFGPGTRLTVT.

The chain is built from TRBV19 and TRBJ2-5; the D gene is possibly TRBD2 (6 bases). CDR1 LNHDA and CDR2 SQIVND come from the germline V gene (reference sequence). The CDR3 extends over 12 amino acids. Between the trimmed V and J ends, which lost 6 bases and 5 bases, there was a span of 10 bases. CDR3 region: CASSGGGETQYF. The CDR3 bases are TGTGCCAGTAGCGGGGGTGGGGAGACCCAGTACTTC.

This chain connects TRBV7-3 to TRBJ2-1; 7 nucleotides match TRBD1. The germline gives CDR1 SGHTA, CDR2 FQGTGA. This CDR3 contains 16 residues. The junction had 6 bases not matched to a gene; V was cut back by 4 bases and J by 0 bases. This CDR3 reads CASSSEGTVSYNEQFF. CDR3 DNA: TGTGCCAGCAGCTCCGAGGGGACAGTCTCCTACAATGAGCAGTTCTTC.

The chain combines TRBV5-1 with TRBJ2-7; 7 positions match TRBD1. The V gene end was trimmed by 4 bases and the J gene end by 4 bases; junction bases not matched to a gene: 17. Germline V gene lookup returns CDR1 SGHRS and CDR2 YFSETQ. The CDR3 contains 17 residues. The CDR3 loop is CASSPRQGGMIEYEQYF. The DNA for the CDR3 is TGCGCCAGCAGCCCCCGACAGGGTGGTATGATTGAATACGAGCAGTACTTC.